This T cell receptor beta chain was identified during a study of breast tumors, draining lymph nodes, adjacent tissues. As to this clonotype: Its antigen remains unidentified.

TCRdb passed the multiplex PCR reads through MiXCR, listing each CDR3 protein once. This sample has roughly 21,000 distinct CDR3 sequences, with roughly 50% found just once. General observations from the study: Compared with lymph nodes, tumors were less diverse; compared with nontumor tissue, more.

The CDR3 contains 15 residues. The germline V gene encodes CDR1 DFQATT and CDR2 SNEGSKA (reference sequence). Trimming left V 3 bases short and J 0 bases short, with 14 bases between. This clonotype was obtained from a female donor with breast cancer. Some clones in this sample may be carry-over from other donors' samples. The chain has TRBV20-1 and TRBJ2-5; possibly TRBD1 for D (6 bases). The sample consisted of breast tumor tissue. The CDR3 here is CSARVRGRDQETQYF. The DNA of the CDR3 is TGCAGTGCTAGGGTCAGGGGCCGTGACCAAGAGACCCAGTACTTC.